Following are 20 T cell receptor beta chains from one sample sequenced in a study of blood T cell repertoires in COVID-19. Measured with immunoSEQ multiplex PCR; TCRdb has only the in-frame clones, and not every one. The sample carries 120,000 or so clones, around 88% recorded once. The material sequenced was peripheral blood. These receptors all stem from an older man with active or convalescent COVID-19.

This clone occurred many times. The genes are TRBV12-3 or TRBV12-4 and TRBJ2-3; D call uncertain. CDR3 length equals 11 residues. V dropped 9 bases and J dropped 7 bases, with 11 bases sitting between them. The CDR3, as DNA: TGTGCCAGTTCACTCGATTATACGCAGTATTTT. Protein: CASSLDYTQYF.

This chain uses TRBV2 with TRBJ1-1; the D is unclear. The CDR3 has 12 residues. Trimming took off 10 bases at V and 4 bases at J, with 13 bases between the two ends. Germline loops: CDR1 SNHLY, CDR2 FYNNEI. CDR3 in amino acids: CATAEASTEAFF. CDR3 coding DNA: TGTGCCACTGCGGAGGCTAGCACTGAAGCTTTCTTT.

The chain recombines TRBV11-2 with TRBJ2-3; D is unclear. V was trimmed by 1 base and J by 1 base, leaving 6 bases between them. CDR1 is SGHAT and CDR2 is FQNNGV in the germline V gene. The CDR3 spans 14 residues. CDR3: CASSLVGGTDTQYF. The CDR3 nucleotides are TGTGCCAGCAGCTTAGTAGGAGGCACAGATACGCAGTATTTT.

The chain employs TRBV28 and TRBJ1-2, with a tentative D call TRBD1 (6 bases). Trimming stripped 4 bases from V and 3 bases from J, with 9 bases between. The CDR3 runs to 13 residues. Germline CDR1 MDHEN, CDR2 SYDVKM. In nucleotides, the CDR3 is TGTGCCAGCAGTTACCCAGGGGACTATGGCTACACCTTC. Amino acid sequence: CASSYPGDYGYTF.

The chain has TRBV28 and TRBJ1-5; the D is unclear. Deletions cut 6 bases from V and 3 bases from J, with 9 bases between. Germline V gene sequence: CDR1 MDHEN, CDR2 SYDVKM. This CDR3 is 13 amino acids long. CDR3 sequence (DNA): TGTGCCAGCAGCTCCAGGAACAATCAGCCCCAGCATTTT. Translated, it gives CASSSRNNQPQHF.

CDR3 residues: CAPPGTANYGYTF. The CDR3 bases are TGTGCCCCCCCGGGAACTGCAAACTATGGCTACACCTTC. This chain uses TRBV2 with TRBJ1-2; D is ambiguous. The length of the CDR3 is 13 residues. V shed 11 bases and J shed 2 bases, with 15 bases lying between them. The germline gives CDR1 SNHLY, CDR2 FYNNEI. Variable domain in full (rest from reference TRBV2 and TRBJ1-2): EPEVTQTPSHQVTQMGQEVILRCVPISNHLYFYWYRQILGQKVEFLVSFYNNEISEKSEIFDDQFSVERPDGSNFTLKIRSTKLEDSAMYFCAPPGTANYGYTFGSGTRLTVV.

The chain joins TRBV5-6 to TRBJ2-5; TRBD2 matches 9 bases. CDR1 is SGHDT and CDR2 is YYEEEE in the germline V gene. This CDR3 is built from 13 residues. The V segment lost 2 bases and the J segment 5 bases; nucleotides outside the gene matches: 1. CDR3 residues: CASSLSGGETQYF. The CDR3 bases are TGTGCCAGCAGCTTAAGCGGGGGGGAGACCCAGTACTTC.

The chain is built from TRBV21-1 and TRBJ1-5; TRBD1 reflects the table's D call only, with no check against the DNA. TRBV21-1 is a listed pseudogene. The CDR3 covers 15 residues. This CDR3 reads CASSRQGLRDQPQHF. The CDR3 DNA sequence: TGTGCCAGCAGCAGACAGGGTTTACGGGATCAGCCCCAGCATTTT.

Written as DNA, the CDR3 is TGTGCCAGCAGCCAATTTGACAGGAACACTGAAGCTTTCTTT. This gives the protein CASSQFDRNTEAFF. This chain joins TRBV4-2 and TRBJ1-1, with a weak D call TRBD1 (5 bases). Trimming took off 2 bases at V and 1 base at J, with 8 bases between the two ends. CDR3 length: 14 amino acids. CDR1 and CDR2 from the germline V gene are LGHNA and YNFKEQ.

The chain employs TRBV18 and TRBJ2-7, with TRBD2 identical over 10 bases. The ends lost 4 bases at V and 2 bases at J; junction bases unmatched: 5. The CDR3 consists of 15 residues. CDR1 and CDR2 (germline): KGHSH, LQKENI. CDR3 region: CASSQVAGGTYEQYF. The CDR3 DNA is TGTGCCAGCTCACAAGTAGCGGGGGGTACCTACGAGCAGTACTTC.

The chain joins TRBV5-5 to TRBJ2-7, with 9 bases fitting TRBD1. The CDR3 covers 15 residues. Germline V gene data show CDR1 as SGHKS and CDR2 as YYEKEE (reference sequence). Trimming removed 0 bases from V and 2 bases from J; junction bases left unmatched: 3. CDR3 amino acids: CASSLAGQGPYEQYF. In DNA form, the CDR3 reads TGTGCCAGCAGCTTGGCGGGACAGGGTCCCTACGAGCAGTACTTC.

The V and J genes are TRBV6-2 or TRBV6-3 and TRBJ2-5; 12 nucleotides align to TRBD2. J gave up 5 bases and V 2 bases, and 9 bases lay outside the gene matches. The CDR3 runs 17 residues. Germline loops: CDR1 MNHEY, CDR2 SVGEGT. The CDR3: CASSYQRLAGVRETQYF. As DNA, the CDR3 is TGTGCCAGCAGTTACCAGCGACTAGCGGGGGTTCGCGAGACCCAGTACTTC.

V gene TRBV9 combines with J gene TRBJ2-4; D not certain. The V gene lost 3 bases and the J gene lost 7 bases, with 8 bases spanning the gap. The CDR3 has 12 amino acids. Germline assignment: CDR1 SGDLS and CDR2 YYNGEE. The CDR3 sequence is CASSGSLNIQYF. Written as DNA, the CDR3 is TGTGCCAGCAGCGGAAGCCTTAACATTCAGTACTTC.

This chain links TRBV18 with TRBJ1-3; D is perhaps TRBD1 (6 bases). Trimming shortened V by 3 bases and J by 0 bases, and 9 bases separated the two germline ends. CDR1 is KGHSH, CDR2 LQKENI, per germline. The CDR3 spans 15 residues. The CDR3 nucleotides are TGTGCCAGCTCACCTACAGGGAACTCTGGAAACACCATATATTTT. It codes for CASSPTGNSGNTIYF.

This sequence joins TRBV3-1 (or the pseudogene TRBV3-2) and TRBJ1-5; the D gene is possibly TRBD1 (5 bases). Trimming took off 0 bases at V and 6 bases at J, with 18 bases between the two ends. CDR1 is LGHDT, CDR2 YNNKEL, per germline (reference sequence). CDR3 length: 17 amino acids. CDR3 sequence (DNA): TGTGCCAGCAGCCAAGAAAGGGTACAGGAGGGCGGTCAGCCCCAGCATTTT. Encoded protein: CASSQERVQEGGQPQHF.

This clone was counted only a few times. V usage is TRBV12-5 and J usage is TRBJ2-7, with 8 bases that match TRBD2. The trim removed 6 bases at V and 2 bases at J, leaving 3 bases unmatched. This CDR3 is 13 amino acids long. Germline lookup yields CDR1 LGHNT and CDR2 FRNRAP. DNA for the CDR3: TGTGCTAGTGGGTCGGGGGGGCCCTACGAGCAGTACTTC. As protein: CASGSGGPYEQYF. Based on the CDR3 plus reference TRBV12-5 and TRBJ2-7, the full variable domain is DARVTQTPRHKVTEMGQEVTMRCQPILGHNTVFWYRQTMMQGLELLAYFRNRAPLDDSGMPKDRFSAEMPDATLATLKIQPSEPRDSAVYFCASGSGGPYEQYFGPGTRLTVT.

V and J are TRBV5-1 and TRBJ1-1, with unresolved D. CDR3 length: 14 amino acids. The germline V and J ends were trimmed by 5 bases and 7 bases, with 18 bases remaining between them. The V gene's germline CDR1 is SGHRS and CDR2 YFSETQ. The CDR3 is CASRDAWETDEAFF. The CDR3 DNA is TGCGCCAGCAGGGACGCGTGGGAGACGGATGAAGCTTTCTTT.

This chain uses TRBV18 with TRBJ1-2; 7 bases align to TRBD1. The CDR3 loop spans 14 amino acids. Germline values: CDR1 KGHSH, CDR2 LQKENI. V shed 4 bases, J shed 7 bases, and the junction held 9 bases outside the gene matches. CDR3 sequence reads: CASSRTTGEIGYTF. The CDR3 DNA reads as TGTGCCAGCTCACGGACTACAGGGGAAATTGGCTACACCTTC.

The chain's CDR3 is CASGWADSQNQPQHF. The CDR3 DNA sequence: TGTGCTAGTGGTTGGGCGGACAGCCAAAATCAGCCCCAGCATTTT. The chain is built from TRBV12-5 and TRBJ1-5; D is possibly TRBD1 (6 bases). Between the trimmed V and J ends, which lost 4 bases and 4 bases, there was a span of 14 bases. The germline CDR1 and CDR2 sequences are LGHNT and FRNRAP. The CDR3 is 15 residues long.

The chain has TRBV5-1 and TRBJ2-2; 8 bases map to TRBD2. Looked up from germline, CDR1 is SGHRS and CDR2 is YFSETQ. This CDR3 is 14 amino acids long. J gave up 3 bases and V 4 bases, and 2 bases lay outside the gene matches. CDR3 region: CASSIGGDTGELFF. DNA of the CDR3: TGCGCCAGCAGCATCGGGGGGGACACCGGGGAGCTGTTTTTT.